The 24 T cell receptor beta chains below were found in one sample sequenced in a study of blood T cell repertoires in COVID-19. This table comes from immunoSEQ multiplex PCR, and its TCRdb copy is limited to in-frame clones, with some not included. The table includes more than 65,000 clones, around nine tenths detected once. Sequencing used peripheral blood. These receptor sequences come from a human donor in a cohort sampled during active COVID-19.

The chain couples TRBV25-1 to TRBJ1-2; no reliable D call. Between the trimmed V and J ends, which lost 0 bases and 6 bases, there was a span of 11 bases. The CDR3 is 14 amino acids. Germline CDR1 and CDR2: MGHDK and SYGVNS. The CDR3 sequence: CASSEYLRGDGYTF. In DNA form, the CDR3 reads TGTGCCAGCAGTGAATATTTACGCGGGGATGGCTACACCTTC.

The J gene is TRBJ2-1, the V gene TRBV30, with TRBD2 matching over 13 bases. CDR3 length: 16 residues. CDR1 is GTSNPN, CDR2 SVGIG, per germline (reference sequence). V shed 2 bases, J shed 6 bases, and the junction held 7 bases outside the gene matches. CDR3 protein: CAWSPPRLAGGNEQFF. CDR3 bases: TGTGCCTGGAGTCCCCCCCGACTAGCGGGGGGCAATGAGCAGTTCTTC.

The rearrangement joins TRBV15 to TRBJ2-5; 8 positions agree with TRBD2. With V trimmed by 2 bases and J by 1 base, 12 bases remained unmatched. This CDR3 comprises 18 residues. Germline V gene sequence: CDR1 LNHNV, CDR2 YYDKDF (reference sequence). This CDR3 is CATSRSSFGGGLQETQYF. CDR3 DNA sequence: TGTGCCACCAGCAGATCCTCTTTCGGGGGGGGACTCCAAGAGACCCAGTACTTC.

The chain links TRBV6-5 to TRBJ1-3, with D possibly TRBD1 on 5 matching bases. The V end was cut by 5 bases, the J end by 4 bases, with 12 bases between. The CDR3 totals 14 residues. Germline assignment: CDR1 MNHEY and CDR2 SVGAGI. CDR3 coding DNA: TGTGCCAGCAGTCCTCCGGGGGAGGGAAACACCATATATTTT. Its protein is CASSPPGEGNTIYF.

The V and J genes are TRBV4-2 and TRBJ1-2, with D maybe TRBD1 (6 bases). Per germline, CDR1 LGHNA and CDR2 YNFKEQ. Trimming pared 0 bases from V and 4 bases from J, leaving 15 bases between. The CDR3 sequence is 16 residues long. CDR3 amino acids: CASSQDSGGRTYGYTF. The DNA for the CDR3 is TGTGCCAGCAGCCAAGATAGCGGGGGGCGCACCTATGGCTACACCTTC.

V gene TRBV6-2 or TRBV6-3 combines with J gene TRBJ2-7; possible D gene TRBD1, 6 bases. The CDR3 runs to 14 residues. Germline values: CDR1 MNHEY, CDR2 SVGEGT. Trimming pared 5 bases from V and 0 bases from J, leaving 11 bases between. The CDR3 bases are TGTGCCAGCAGTGACGACAGGCCCTCCTACGAGCAGTACTTC. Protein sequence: CASSDDRPSYEQYF.

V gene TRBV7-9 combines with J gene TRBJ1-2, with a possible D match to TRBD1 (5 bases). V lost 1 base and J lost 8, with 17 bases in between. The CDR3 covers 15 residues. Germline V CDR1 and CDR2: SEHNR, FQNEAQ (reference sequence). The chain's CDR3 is CASSLVDNDRWGYTF. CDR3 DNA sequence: TGTGCCAGCAGCTTAGTGGACAACGATCGATGGGGCTACACCTTC.

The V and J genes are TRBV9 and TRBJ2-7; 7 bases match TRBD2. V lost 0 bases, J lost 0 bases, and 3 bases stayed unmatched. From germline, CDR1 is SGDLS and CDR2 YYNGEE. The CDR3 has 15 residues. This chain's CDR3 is CASSVGTSVSYEQYF. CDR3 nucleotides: TGTGCCAGCAGCGTAGGTACTAGCGTCTCCTACGAGCAGTACTTC.

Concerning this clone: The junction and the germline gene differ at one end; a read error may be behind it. The CDR3 sequence: CASREGTASSYNEQFF. The CDR3 nucleotides read TGTGCCAGCAGGGAAGGGACAGCTAGCTCCTACAATGAGCAGTTCTTC. This chain uses TRBV2 with TRBJ2-1, with 7 bases aligning to TRBD1. The CDR3 length is 16 residues. Germline lookup yields CDR1 SNHLY and CDR2 FYNNEI.

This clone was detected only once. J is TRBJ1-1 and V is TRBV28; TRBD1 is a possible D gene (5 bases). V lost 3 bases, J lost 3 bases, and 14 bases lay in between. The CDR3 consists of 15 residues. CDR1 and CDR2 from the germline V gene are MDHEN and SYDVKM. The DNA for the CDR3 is TGTGCCAGCAGTTTTCTGGGGGGGGACGACACTGAAGCTTTCTTT. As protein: CASSFLGGDDTEAFF.

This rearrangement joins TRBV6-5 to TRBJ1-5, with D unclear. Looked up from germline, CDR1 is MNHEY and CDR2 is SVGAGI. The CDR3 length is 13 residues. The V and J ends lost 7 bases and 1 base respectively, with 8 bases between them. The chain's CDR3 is CASIRGSNQPQHF. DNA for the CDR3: TGTGCCAGCATCAGAGGGAGCAATCAGCCCCAGCATTTT.

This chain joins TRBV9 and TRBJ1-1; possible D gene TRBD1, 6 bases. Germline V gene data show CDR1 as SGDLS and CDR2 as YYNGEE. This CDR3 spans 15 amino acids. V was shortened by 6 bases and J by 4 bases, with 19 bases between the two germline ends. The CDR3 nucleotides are TGTGCCAGCAAACGGGACATAATAAGGAGCACTGAAGCTTTCTTT. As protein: CASKRDIIRSTEAFF. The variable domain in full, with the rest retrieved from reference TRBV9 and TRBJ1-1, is DSGVTQTPKHLITATGQRVTLRCSPRSGDLSVYWYQQSLDQGLQFLIQYYNGEERAKGNILERFSAQQFPDLHSELNLSSLELGDSALYFCASKRDIIRSTEAFFGQGTRLTVV.

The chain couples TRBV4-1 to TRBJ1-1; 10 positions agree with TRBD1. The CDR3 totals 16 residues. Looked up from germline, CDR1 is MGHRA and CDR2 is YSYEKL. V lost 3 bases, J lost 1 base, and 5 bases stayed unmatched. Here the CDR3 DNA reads TGCGCCAGCAGCCACTACGGGACAGGGGAGAACACTGAAGCTTTCTTT. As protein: CASSHYGTGENTEAFF.

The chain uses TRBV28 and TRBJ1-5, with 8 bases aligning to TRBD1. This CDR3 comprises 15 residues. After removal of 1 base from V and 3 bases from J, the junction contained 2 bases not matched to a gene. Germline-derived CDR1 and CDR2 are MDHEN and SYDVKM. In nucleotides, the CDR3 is TGTGCCAGCAGTTTATCGGACAGGGCCAATCAGCCCCAGCATTTT. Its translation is CASSLSDRANQPQHF.

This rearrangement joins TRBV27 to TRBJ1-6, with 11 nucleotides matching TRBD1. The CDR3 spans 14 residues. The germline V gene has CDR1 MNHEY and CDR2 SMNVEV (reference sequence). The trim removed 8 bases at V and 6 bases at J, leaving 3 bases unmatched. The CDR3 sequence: CASGQGARNSPLHF. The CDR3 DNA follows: TGTGCCAGCGGACAGGGGGCGCGTAATTCACCCCTCCACTTT.

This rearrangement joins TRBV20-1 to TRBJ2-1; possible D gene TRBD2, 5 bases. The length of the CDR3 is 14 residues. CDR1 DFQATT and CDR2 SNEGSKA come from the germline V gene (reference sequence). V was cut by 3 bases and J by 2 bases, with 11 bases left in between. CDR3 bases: TGCAGTGCTAGTAGACCGGGGACCTACAATGAGCAGTTCTTC. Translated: CSASRPGTYNEQFF.

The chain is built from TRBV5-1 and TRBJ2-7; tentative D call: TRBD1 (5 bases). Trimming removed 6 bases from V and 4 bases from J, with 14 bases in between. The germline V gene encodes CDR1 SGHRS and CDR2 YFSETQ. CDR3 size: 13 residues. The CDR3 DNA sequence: TGCGCCAGCACCGAAAATGGGGCTTACGAGCAGTACTTC. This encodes CASTENGAYEQYF.

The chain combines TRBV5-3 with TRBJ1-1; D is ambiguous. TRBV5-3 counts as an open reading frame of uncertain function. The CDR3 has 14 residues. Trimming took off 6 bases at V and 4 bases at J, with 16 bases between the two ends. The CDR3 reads CARNSSWWATEAFF. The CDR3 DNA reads TGTGCCAGAAACTCAAGTTGGTGGGCCACTGAAGCTTTCTTT.

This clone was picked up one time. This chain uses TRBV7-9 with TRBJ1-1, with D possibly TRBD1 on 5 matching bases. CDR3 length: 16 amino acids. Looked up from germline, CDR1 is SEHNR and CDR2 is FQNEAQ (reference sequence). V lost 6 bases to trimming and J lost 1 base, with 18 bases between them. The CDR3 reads CASSLSGPGWNTEAFF. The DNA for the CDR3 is TGTGCCAGCAGTCTTTCCGGGCCAGGGTGGAACACTGAAGCTTTCTTT. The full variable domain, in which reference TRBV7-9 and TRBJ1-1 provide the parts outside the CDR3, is DTGVSQNPRHKITKRGQNVTFRCDPISEHNRLYWYRQTLGQGPEFLTYFQNEAQLEKSRLLSDRFSAERPKGSFSTLEIQRTEQGDSAMYLCASSLSGPGWNTEAFFGQGTRLTVV.

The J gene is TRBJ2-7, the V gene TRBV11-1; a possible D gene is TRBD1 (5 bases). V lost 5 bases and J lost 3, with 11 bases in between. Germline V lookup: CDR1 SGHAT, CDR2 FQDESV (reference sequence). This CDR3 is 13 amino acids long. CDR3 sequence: CASSPQGVYEQYF. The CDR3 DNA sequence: TGTGCCAGCAGCCCACAAGGGGTCTACGAGCAGTACTTC.

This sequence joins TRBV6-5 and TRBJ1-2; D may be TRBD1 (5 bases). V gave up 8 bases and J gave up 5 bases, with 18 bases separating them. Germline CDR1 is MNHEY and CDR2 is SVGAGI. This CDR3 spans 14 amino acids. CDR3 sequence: CASAAASRTYGYTF. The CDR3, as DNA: TGTGCCAGCGCGGCAGCCTCTAGGACATATGGCTACACCTTC.

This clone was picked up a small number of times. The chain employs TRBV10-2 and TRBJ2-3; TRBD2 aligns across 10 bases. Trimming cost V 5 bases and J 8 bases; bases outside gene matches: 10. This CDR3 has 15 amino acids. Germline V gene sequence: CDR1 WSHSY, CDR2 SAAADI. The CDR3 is CASSRSASGGATQYF. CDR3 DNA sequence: TGCGCCAGCAGTCGGTCGGCTAGCGGGGGAGCTACGCAGTATTTT.

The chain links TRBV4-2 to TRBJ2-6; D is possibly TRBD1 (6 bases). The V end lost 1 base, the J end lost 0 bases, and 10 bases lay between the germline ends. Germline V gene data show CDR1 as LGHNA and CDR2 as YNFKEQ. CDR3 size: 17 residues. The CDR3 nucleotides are TGTGCCAGCAGCCAAGGCAGGGGTAGCTCTGGGGCCAACGTCCTGACTTTC. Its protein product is CASSQGRGSSGANVLTF.

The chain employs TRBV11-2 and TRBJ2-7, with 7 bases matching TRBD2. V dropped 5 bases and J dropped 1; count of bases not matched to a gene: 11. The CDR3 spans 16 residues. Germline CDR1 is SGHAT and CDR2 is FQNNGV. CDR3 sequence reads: CASSHKAWGGSYEQYF. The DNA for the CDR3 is TGTGCCAGCAGCCACAAGGCTTGGGGGGGGTCCTACGAGCAGTACTTC.